A single sample is the source of the 2 T cell receptor beta chains below, sequenced in a study of CD8 T cells in Susac syndrome. The authors reverse transcribed roughly 0.5 to 1 ug RNA with random hexamers. TCRdb recomputed calls from the immunoSEQ multiplex PCR reads with MiXCR, one row per CDR3 protein. The sample has roughly 110,000 distinct CDR3 sequences, 85% to 95% seen once. The sequenced material came from CD8+ T cells from PBMCs. These TCRs come from a human donor in good health.

As regards this clonotype: The junction departs from germline at one end; a sequencing error may be responsible. The CDR3 bases are TGTGCCAACAGCCGCGGCTCAGATACGCAGTATTTT. It yields the protein CANSRGSDTQYF. The chain is built from TRBV3-1 and TRBJ2-3; D is uncertain. The CDR3 sequence is 12 residues long. Germline CDR1 and CDR2: LGHDT and YNNKEL (reference sequence).

The rearrangement links TRBV7-2 to TRBJ1-1; no clear D. Deletions cut 1 base from V and 1 base from J, with 10 bases between. There are 15 residues in the CDR3. CDR1 SGHTA and CDR2 FQGNSA come from the germline V gene. The CDR3 sequence: CASSLVGGKNTEAFF. Written as DNA, the CDR3 is TGTGCCAGCAGCTTAGTTGGCGGGAAGAACACTGAAGCTTTCTTT.